This passage covers 2 T cell receptor beta chains from one sample sequenced in a study of T cell changes during pregnancy in multiple sclerosis. Repertoires were generated with immunoSEQ multiplex PCR, while TCRdb's copy carries only in-frame clones and drops some. The data contain 55,000 to 65,000 clones, more than 90% of them seen just once; the ten biggest clones take up approximately 1.4%. The sample in question was peripheral blood, obtained in the second trimester of pregnancy. The receptors were gathered from a female donor with multiple sclerosis, enrolled in a pregnancy study.

Only one count was recorded for this clone. V gene TRBV5-1 combines with J gene TRBJ1-5; 8 bases agree with TRBD1. The junction had 7 bases not matched to a gene; V was cut back by 2 bases and J by 6 bases. The length of the CDR3 is 15 residues. From germline, CDR1 is SGHRS and CDR2 YFSETQ. The CDR3: CASSLTGGEIQPQHF. CDR3 coding DNA: TGCGCCAGCAGCTTAACAGGGGGAGAGATTCAGCCCCAGCATTTT.

V gene TRBV5-4 combines with J gene TRBJ1-1; no clear D gene. Germline CDR1 and CDR2: SGHNT and YYREEE (reference sequence). Deletions cut 0 bases from V and 4 bases from J, with 13 bases between. This CDR3 has 15 amino acids. The CDR3 DNA sequence: TGTGCCAGCAGCTTGGCGTTAGAGGGTGGCACTGAAGCTTTCTTT. This gives the protein CASSLALEGGTEAFF. Based on the CDR3 plus reference TRBV5-4 and TRBJ1-1, the full variable domain is ETGVTQSPTHLIKTRGQQVTLRCSSQSGHNTVSWYQQALGQGPQFIFQYYREEENGRGNFPPRFSGLQFPNYSSELNVNALELDDSALYLCASSLALEGGTEAFFGQGTRLTVV.